These 32 T cell receptor beta chains originate from one sample sequenced in a study of blood T cells in healthy people across ages. A second roughly 7 to 11 cycle PCR used barcoded and J-beta primers. In TCRdb, the 5' RACE reads were re-called with MiXCR into one record per CDR3 protein. The repertoire holds 800,000 to 1,300,000 distinct CDR3 sequences, with 20% to 25% as singletons. These data were also filed under a second study, of T cells of mothers and their children.

Sequenced: blood. These receptors originate from a girl aged 2-10 years in good health.

In its sample, this clonotype was seen a few times. The V call is TRBV20-1, the J call TRBJ2-5, with 11 bases aligning to TRBD2. The J call may not be correct, given that the DNA end is closer to TRBJ2-7. The CDR3 runs 15 residues. CDR1 DFQATT and CDR2 SNEGSKA come from the germline V gene (reference sequence). CDR3 DNA sequence: TGCAGTGCTAGCCATCCTACTAGCGGGAGCTACGAGCAGTACTTC. This codes for CSASHPTSGSYEQYF.

The V and J genes are TRBV24-1 and TRBJ2-5, with 8 bases matching TRBD2. Germline V lookup: CDR1 KGHDR, CDR2 SFDVKD. The CDR3 length is 17 residues. The junction had 9 bases not matched to a gene; V was cut back by 3 bases and J by 1 base. Here the CDR3 reads CATSDLGRTSGQETQYF. CDR3 nucleotides: TGTGCCACCAGTGATCTAGGCCGAACTAGCGGCCAAGAGACCCAGTACTTC.

The chain recombines TRBV7-9 with TRBJ2-1; 8 bases are a match to TRBD2. V shed 5 bases and J 2 bases; nucleotides not matched to a gene: 8. Germline CDR1 and CDR2: SEHNR and FQNEAQ (reference sequence). CDR3 length equals 16 residues. The CDR3 DNA reads TGTGCCAGCAGCCCCTCCGGGAGGGGGGCCTACAATGAGCAGTTCTTC. This codes for CASSPSGRGAYNEQFF.

J is TRBJ2-5 and V is TRBV12-3 or TRBV12-4, with 11 bases lining up with TRBD2. The CDR3 loop spans 15 amino acids. V dropped 5 bases and J dropped 4; count of bases not matched to a gene: 6. The CDR3 DNA reads TGTGCCAGCAGTCCGACTAGCGGGATAGCAGAGACCCAGTACTTC. As protein: CASSPTSGIAETQYF.

This clonotype has at least ten counts. The chain is built from TRBV29-1 and TRBJ1-2; 8 bases are a match to TRBD1. This CDR3 is 14 amino acids long. The germline CDR1 and CDR2 sequences are SQVTM and ANQGSEA. Losses at the gene ends were 3 bases for V and 8 bases for J; bases not matched to a gene: 11. CDR3 in DNA: TGCAGCGTTGACGGTGGGGGACAGGACATAGGCTACACCTTC. Residues: CSVDGGGQDIGYTF. Together with reference TRBV29-1 and TRBJ1-2, the CDR3 gives the full variable domain: SAVISQKPSRDICQRGTSLTIQCQVDSQVTMMFWYRQQPGQSLTLIATANQGSEATYESGFVIDKFPISRPNLTFSTLTVSNMSPEDSSIYLCSVDGGGQDIGYTFGSGTRLTVV.

This chain uses TRBV9 with TRBJ1-2; D is unclear. This CDR3 is 13 amino acids long. The germline V gene encodes CDR1 SGDLS and CDR2 YYNGEE. The ends were cut back, 2 bases at V and 2 bases at J, with 7 bases in the middle. CDR3 residues: CASSVQSNYGYTF. CDR3 nucleotide sequence: TGTGCCAGCAGCGTCCAGTCAAACTATGGCTACACCTTC.

The chain joins TRBV6-5 to TRBJ2-5; D is possibly TRBD1 or TRBD2 (5 bases each). The assigned J gene may be wrong: the sequence end matches TRBJ2-7 better. This CDR3 is 13 amino acids long. Germline V CDR1 and CDR2: MNHEY, SVGAGI. Here the CDR3 DNA reads TGTGCCAGCACAGGGAACGGGGCCTACGAGCAGTACTTC. Translation gives CASTGNGAYEQYF.

The chain links TRBV12-3 or TRBV12-4 to TRBJ2-7; D call uncertain. V gave up 5 bases and J gave up 3 bases, with 11 bases separating them. This CDR3 has 13 residues. Here the CDR3 DNA reads TGTGCCAGCAGTCTGCACAAGTACTACGAGCAGTACTTC. This encodes CASSLHKYYEQYF.

This sequence joins TRBV12-3 or TRBV12-4 and TRBJ2-7; D not resolved. This CDR3 has 15 amino acids. Trimming cost V 3 bases and J 3 bases, with 15 bases left between them. The CDR3 here is CASSFSLARSYEQYF. CDR3 in DNA: TGTGCCAGCAGTTTTTCCCTGGCACGCAGCTACGAGCAGTACTTC.

The gene calls are TRBV7-2 and TRBJ2-7, with TRBD1 identical over 9 bases. The trim removed 5 bases at V and 5 bases at J, leaving 7 bases unmatched. Looked up from germline, CDR1 is SGHTA and CDR2 is FQGNSA. The CDR3 consists of 14 residues. The CDR3 DNA reads TGTGCCAGCAGCCTACAGGGGGCTAAAGACGAGCAGTACTTC. Its protein product is CASSLQGAKDEQYF.

V gene TRBV29-1 combines with J gene TRBJ2-5; 9 bases are shared with TRBD2. Judging by the DNA end, TRBJ2-7 fits better; the J call may be wrong. The germline V gene has CDR1 SQVTM and CDR2 ANQGSEA. This CDR3 spans 15 amino acids. The CDR3 DNA reads as TGCAGCGTCGGCCGATGGGGCACTAGCGGGCACGAGCAGTACTTC. Translated, it gives CSVGRWGTSGHEQYF.

Only a few counts were recorded for this clonotype. The germline gene is not matched at one end of the junction; a read error may be the cause. This chain uses TRBV5-1 with TRBJ2-1, with 10 positions matching TRBD2. Germline V gene lookup returns CDR1 SGHRS and CDR2 YFSETQ. The CDR3 is 16 residues long. CDR3 loop: CASSLGSGGALNEQFF. The CDR3 DNA reads as TGCGCCAGCAGTTTGGGGAGCGGGGGGGCCCTCAATGAGCAGTTCTTC.

The rearrangement uses TRBV5-1 and TRBJ1-2; the match to TRBD1 covers 10 bases. The CDR3 has 16 amino acids. After removal of 4 bases from V and 3 bases from J, the junction contained 9 bases not matched to a gene. Germline loops: CDR1 SGHRS, CDR2 YFSETQ. CDR3 residues: CASSRTGTGDDYGYTF. The DNA for the CDR3 is TGCGCCAGCAGCCGCACCGGGACAGGGGACGACTATGGCTACACCTTC. Looking up the rest from reference TRBV5-1 and TRBJ1-2 gives the full variable domain: KAGVTQTPRYLIKTRGQQVTLSCSPISGHRSVSWYQQTPGQGLQFLFEYFSETQRNKGNFPGRFSGRQFSNSRSEMNVSTLELGDSALYLCASSRTGTGDDYGYTFGSGTRLTVV.

The chain is built from TRBV14 and TRBJ2-3; D ambiguous. There are 15 residues in the CDR3. V lost 1 base, J lost 2 bases, and 10 bases lay in between. Germline V gene sequence: CDR1 SGHDN, CDR2 FVKESK. The CDR3 reads CASSQVLAPTDTQYF. In DNA form, the CDR3 reads TGTGCCAGCAGCCAAGTCCTCGCGCCCACAGATACGCAGTATTTT.

The chain carries TRBV6-2 or TRBV6-3 and TRBJ1-4; D is undetermined. This CDR3 is built from 14 residues. CDR1 MNHEY and CDR2 SVGEGT come from the germline V gene. The ends were cut back, 7 bases at V and 0 bases at J, with 9 bases in the middle. The CDR3 region has the DNA TGTGCCAGCAAACTTCCTGCAACTAATGAAAAACTGTTTTTT. Amino acid sequence: CASKLPATNEKLFF.

The V and J genes are TRBV27 and TRBJ1-2; D remains ambiguous. Trimming left V 4 bases short and J 3 bases short, with 15 bases between. CDR1 is MNHEY, CDR2 SMNVEV, per germline (reference sequence). The CDR3 totals 15 residues. For the CDR3, the DNA is TGTGCCAGCAGTTCCGGGTATCAGGACTACTATGGCTACACCTTC. Its protein is CASSSGYQDYYGYTF.

The rearrangement links TRBV10-3 to TRBJ2-5, with TRBD2 matching 7 bases. The DNA end is more similar to TRBJ2-7, so the J call may be wrong. Germline V CDR1 and CDR2: ENHRY, SYGVKD. The CDR3 extends over 15 amino acids. CDR3 bases: TGTGCCATCAGTGATATAGCTAGCGGCGGCTACGAGCAGTACTTC. Residues: CAISDIASGGYEQYF.

This clonotype was detected only a few times. The chain links TRBV20-1 to TRBJ1-1; D is perhaps TRBD1 (5 bases). Germline V gives CDR1 DFQATT, CDR2 SNEGSKA (reference sequence). V lost 4 bases to trimming and J lost 1 base, with 13 bases between them. The CDR3 loop spans 14 amino acids. The CDR3 region is CSANSFGGNTEAFF. CDR3 nucleotide sequence: TGCAGTGCTAACTCTTTCGGGGGGAACACTGAAGCTTTCTTT.

This clonotype has only one observation. This sequence joins TRBV6-1 and TRBJ1-5, with D tentatively TRBD1 (5 bases). This CDR3 region has 16 residues. The germline V and J ends were trimmed by 2 bases and 2 bases, with 13 bases remaining between them. The germline gives CDR1 MNHNS, CDR2 SASEGT. The DNA for the CDR3 is TGTGCCAGCAGTGAATCGTGGGGGGTTGGCAATCAGCCCCAGCATTTT. Protein: CASSESWGVGNQPQHF.

This clonotype was counted a few times. J is TRBJ2-3 and V is TRBV20-1; TRBD2 might be the D (5 bases). The V end lost 1 base, the J end lost 1 base, and 9 bases lay between the germline ends. Germline-derived CDR1 and CDR2 are DFQATT and SNEGSKA (reference sequence). The CDR3 runs to 14 residues. The CDR3 DNA reads TGCAGTGCTAGAGGTGGTAGCGGCACAGATACGCAGTATTTT. This gives the protein CSARGGSGTDTQYF.

In DNA, the CDR3 is TGTGCCAGCAGCCAAGGGGGCAGTGGGAGGCACGAGCAGTACTTC. It yields the protein CASSQGGSGRHEQYF. The chain recombines TRBV3-1 with TRBJ2-7, with TRBD2 as a possible D gene (6 bases). The CDR3 runs 15 residues. V shed 1 base and J shed 5 bases, with 15 bases lying between them. Germline V gene data show CDR1 as LGHDT and CDR2 as YNNKEL (reference sequence).

The DNA for the CDR3 is TGTGCCAGCGGATCCCGGGACTTAGGTGAAAAACTGTTTTTT. Translated: CASGSRDLGEKLFF. V usage is TRBV7-9 and J usage is TRBJ1-4, with D possibly being TRBD1 (5 bases). The CDR3 is made up of 14 amino acids. V lost 8 bases to trimming and J lost 7 bases, with 17 bases between them. The V gene's germline CDR1 is SEHNR and CDR2 FQNEAQ (reference sequence).

This rearrangement joins TRBV28 to TRBJ2-7; TRBD1 might be the D (6 bases). The V end was cut by 7 bases, the J end by 1 base, with 17 bases between. CDR3 size: 15 residues. Germline CDR1 MDHEN, CDR2 SYDVKM. The DNA for the CDR3 is TGTGCCAGCATTCCAACTAACAGGGTTTCCTACGAGCAGTACTTC. Protein product: CASIPTNRVSYEQYF.

This chain uses TRBV27 with TRBJ1-4; TRBD1 is a possible D gene (6 bases). Trimming took 7 bases from V and 8 from J, leaving 20 bases between them. The CDR3 sequence is 15 residues long. Germline-derived CDR1 and CDR2 are MNHEY and SMNVEV (reference sequence). CDR3 DNA: TGTGCCAGCACCCCGTTCCAGGGGAAGGACGAAAAACTGTTTTTT. Residues: CASTPFQGKDEKLFF.

The chain has TRBV3-1 and TRBJ2-1; 12 nucleotides line up with TRBD2. The V segment lost 4 bases and the J segment 6 bases; nucleotides outside the gene matches: 4. The CDR3 runs to 15 residues. CDR1 LGHDT and CDR2 YNNKEL come from the germline V gene (reference sequence). The CDR3: CASSPGLAGPNEQFF. DNA for the CDR3: TGTGCCAGCAGCCCCGGACTAGCGGGACCCAATGAGCAGTTCTTC.

V usage is TRBV4-1 and J usage is TRBJ2-5, with a weak D call TRBD2 (6 bases). V lost 1 base, J lost 11 bases, and 20 bases lay in between. This CDR3 has 15 amino acids. Germline V gene lookup returns CDR1 MGHRA and CDR2 YSYEKL. The CDR3 sequence: CASSQGGDPSGEQYF. The CDR3 DNA is TGCGCCAGCAGCCAAGGGGGGGACCCATCGGGAGAGCAGTACTTC.

V gene TRBV5-8 combines with J gene TRBJ2-7; 7 bases are a match to TRBD2. CDR3 length: 14 residues. Germline CDR1 SGHTS, CDR2 YDEGEE. V lost 4 bases, J lost 6 bases, and 10 bases stayed unmatched. The CDR3 DNA sequence: TGTGCCAGCAGCCCCCGGGCTCGCGGGGGCGAGCAGTACTTC. Its protein is CASSPRARGGEQYF.

This clonotype turned up a few times. The chain links TRBV7-9 to TRBJ1-4; no firm D call. Deletions cut 2 bases from V and 8 bases from J, with 6 bases between. The CDR3 runs 12 residues. Germline V gene lookup returns CDR1 SEHNR and CDR2 FQNEAQ (reference sequence). The CDR3 bases are TGTGCCAGCAGCTTAAACCAGGAAAAACTGTTTTTT. Translated: CASSLNQEKLFF.

The rearrangement joins TRBV6-6 to TRBJ1-4; D is ambiguous. The germline V gene encodes CDR1 MNHNY and CDR2 SVGAGI (reference sequence). The CDR3 length is 13 residues. Trimming took off 3 bases at V and 8 bases at J, with 10 bases between the two ends. The CDR3 sequence is CASSYSLDEKLFF. CDR3 DNA sequence: TGTGCCAGCAGTTATTCGCTCGACGAAAAACTGTTTTTT.

The chain carries TRBV20-1 and TRBJ1-4; 8 positions agree with TRBD1. The CDR3 contains 17 residues. J was trimmed by 4 bases and V by 5 bases; bases with no gene match: 15. Germline-derived CDR1 and CDR2 are DFQATT and SNEGSKA (reference sequence). The CDR3 sequence is CSAYDLGQGLDNEKLFF. For the CDR3, the DNA is TGCAGTGCTTACGACCTAGGACAGGGATTGGATAATGAAAAACTGTTTTTT.

This clonotype occurred a few times. The rearrangement joins TRBV7-2 to TRBJ2-5, with 8 bases lining up with TRBD2. CDR3 length: 16 amino acids. Germline V lookup: CDR1 SGHTA, CDR2 FQGNSA. After removal of 1 base from V and 1 base from J, the junction contained 5 bases not matched to a gene. The CDR3 loop is CASSLGLAGSQETQYF. In DNA, the CDR3 is TGTGCCAGCAGCTTAGGGTTAGCGGGGAGCCAAGAGACCCAGTACTTC.

The rearrangement uses TRBV29-1 and TRBJ2-5, with 7 bases lining up with TRBD1. This CDR3 is built from 14 residues. CDR1 and CDR2 (germline): SQVTM, ANQGSEA. V lost 5 bases, J lost 1 base, and 7 bases stayed unmatched. For the CDR3, the DNA is TGCAGCGTTTGCGCCGGGACAGCCCAAGAGACCCAGTACTTC. This translates into CSVCAGTAQETQYF.